This T cell receptor beta chain is drawn from a study of T cells in Graves' hyperthyroidism and ophthalmopathy. From RNA transcripts, TCR beta CDR3 regions were amplified. Initially, a first-round RT-PCR of the TCR CDR3 employed the HTBI primer set. Using its own MiXCR run on the multiplex PCR reads, TCRdb lists one record per CDR3 protein. This table has 800,000 or so distinct CDR3 sequences, 35% to 40% appearing once. This clonotype was counted at least ten times. Germline assignment: CDR1 SGHTA and CDR2 FQGNSA. The CDR3 totals 14 residues. Between the trimmed V and J ends, which lost 5 bases and 0 bases, there was a span of 8 bases. Diagnostic assessment was based on clinical symptoms, serum thyroxine and TRAb, thyroid ultrasound and orbital computed tomography.

The sample taken for sequencing was blood. V is TRBV7-2 and J is TRBJ1-3, with D unclear. The source is a man aged 18 to 30 with Graves' hyperthyroidism. CDR3 sequence (DNA): TGTGCCAGCAGCCCCCCGACCTCTGGAAACACCATATATTTT. Residues: CASSPPTSGNTIYF.